This TCR beta chain was identified during a study of Ad26.COV2.S vaccination and SARS-CoV-2 variants. Background on the study: Participant was drawn from the COV1001 Ad26.COV2.S trial arm. Intramuscular Ad26.COV2.S doses were given once or twice, 56 days apart.

Notes on this clone: Antigen specificity is unknown.

Treatment given: 15 to 20 received Ad26.COV2.S at low or high dose, single or two shots; five or six received placebo; per-sample allocation not given. The investigators took samples on day 63 after the first vaccine or placebo injection. The germline V gene encodes CDR1 LGHDT and CDR2 YNNKEL (reference sequence). CDR3 length: 13 amino acids. V lost 6 bases and J 4 bases, leaving 13 bases between the germline ends. Sequenced by immunoSEQ multiplex PCR; TCRdb stores in-frame clones only, minus some. This sample has more than 300,000 clones, with just over 85% found just once. Study results and caveats: Spike-specific TCR breadth ran higher among vaccine recipients than placebo recipients.

The sequence derives from a person aged 18 to 59 who received the Ad26.COV2.S COVID-19 vaccine or a placebo. The sample in question was peripheral blood, obtained in a trial of Ad26.COV2.S vaccine versus placebo. This rearrangement joins TRBV3-1 (or the pseudogene TRBV3-2) to TRBJ2-7, with a tentative D call TRBD2 (6 bases). The CDR3 spells CASRHHSGYEQYF. The CDR3 DNA is TGTGCCAGCAGGCACCATAGCGGTTACGAGCAGTACTTC.